This TCR beta chain originates from a study of T-cell memory formation after mild COVID-19. TCRdb re-analysed the 5' RACE reads in MiXCR, keeping a single row per CDR3 protein. Of about 260,000 distinct CDR3 sequences in the sample, 16% were seen once. This clonotype was counted a few times. CDR3 size: 18 residues. V was trimmed by 5 bases and J by 0 bases, leaving 22 bases between them. Looked up from germline, CDR1 is SGHTA and CDR2 is FQGNSA. The TCR sequence derives from a man between 18 and 35 years old who had mild COVID-19 (a few samples of this study predate the infection). Cell type and time point are not known. This chain joins TRBV7-2 and TRBJ1-2, with unresolved D. The sample comprised PBMCs or a T cell subset sorted from them (not recorded which). CDR3 loop: CASSRPGEPLLANYGYTF. CDR3 nucleotides: TGTGCCAGCAGCCGGCCGGGTGAACCGCTCCTAGCTAACTATGGCTACACCTTC.